This TCR beta chain was retrieved from a study of human T cells and chemical hapten exposure. About the research overall: Read at 6 days, the patch tests placed 0.01% DPC on the upper back.

Time point specified: pre-sensitization, week 0. Treatment reported: therapeutic diphenylcyclopropenone sensitization with weekly scalp DPC. The table lists this clonotype with many counts. TCRdb reprocessed the RACE reads with MiXCR, giving one entry per CDR3 protein. Of 300,000 to 400,000 distinct CDR3 sequences in the sample, roughly 5.3% are singletons; the top ten hold 2.5% to 3%. The length of the CDR3 is 15 residues. Trimming at V came to 4 bases and at J to 3 bases, leaving 6 bases not matched to a gene. CDR1 MNHEY and CDR2 SMNVEV come from the germline V gene (reference sequence). This specimen was whole blood, taken in connection with sensitization to the hapten diphenylcyclopropenone (DPC). This clonotype was obtained from a woman in her forties or fifties with alopecia areata. Some clones in this sample may be carry-over from other donors' samples. The V call is TRBV27, the J call TRBJ2-7; 10 bases match TRBD1. DNA for the CDR3: TGTGCCAGCAGTTATCGGGACAGGGGAGACTACGAGCAGTACTTC. Amino acids: CASSYRDRGDYEQYF.